This T cell receptor (beta chain) is drawn from a study of low-dose radiotherapy and immunotherapy resistance in tumors. Study overall: Cohort 2 received 1 Gy per fraction every two weeks, totaling 13 Gy over 26 weeks. Every two weeks, one day ahead of radiation and immunotherapy, cyclophosphamide 200 mg/m2 was given (intravenously). Oral administration of aspirin 300 mg daily occurred for four cycles, commencing at cycle 1 day 1.

V was trimmed by 0 bases and J by 5 bases, leaving 13 bases between them. Germline V CDR1 and CDR2: KGHSH, LQKENI. The CDR3 consists of 15 residues. This clonotype was seen a single time. Low-dose radiotherapy and low-dose cyclophosphamide, together with aspirin, ipilimumab and nivolumab, were given to donors. Alpha and beta chains were covered, as first-strand cDNA relied on TRAV- and TRBV-specific primers. Amplification, which lasted 20 PCR cycles, used a constant-region primer and V-primer adapter to amplify TCRs. TCRdb reanalysed the reads using MiXCR and keeps one entry per CDR3 protein. The sample lists thousands of distinct CDR3 sequences; about 57% were seen once.

This TCR was sampled from a human donor with advanced metastatic prostate, ovarian, gallbladder or colorectal cancer (not recorded which). This table probably holds off-target reads from a library built for another chain. V is TRBV18 and J is TRBJ1-1, with D possibly being TRBD1 (6 bases). CDR3 sequence: CASSPPEQGLTEAFF. The CDR3 coding sequence is TGTGCCAGCTCACCACCGGAGCAGGGGCTTACTGAAGCTTTCTTT.